These T cell receptor beta chains were read from a single sample in a study of sequential checkpoint blockade in melanoma. Generated by immunoSEQ multiplex PCR, the TCRdb table keeps only in-frame clones and is missing some. Among around 20,000 clones listed, 82% were seen once. The material was CD8+ T cells sorted from blood (inferred from file names), obtained from a patient given nivolumab and ipilimumab in sequence. These receptors all come from a human donor with melanoma. The CDR3 runs from the conserved cysteine through the conserved F or W. The order of the fields is D gene, J gene, V gene, clone size, CDR3 DNA, CDR3 protein. D genes are given only for firm matches. For some rows the clone size is stated as once, few or many, or as a class when expanded; others skip it.

TRBD1	TRBJ1-1	TRBV30	few	TGTGCCTGGCACAACAGGGGGCGAACTGAAGCTTTCTTT	CAWHNRGRTEAFF
NA	TRBJ1-2	TRBV7-2	NA	TGTGCCAGCAGCTCCCAGGGAGGGAGCTATGGCTACACCTTC	CASSSQGGSYGYTF
TRBD1	TRBJ2-5	TRBV29-1	NA	TGCAGCGTTGAAAGGGGGACAGGGGGCAAAGAGACCCAGTACTTC	CSVERGTGGKETQYF
TRBD1	TRBJ2-4	TRBV18	NA	TGTGCCAGCTCACGAACCGGGACAGGGGAAAACATTCAGTACTTC	CASSRTGTGENIQYF
TRBD2	TRBJ2-7	TRBV7-6	NA	TGTGCCAGCAGCCCAGGACTAGCGGGGACCTACGAGCAGTACTTC	CASSPGLAGTYEQYF
NA	TRBJ1-1	TRBV5-6	NA	TGTGCCAGCAGCTTGGAACGACAGAACACTGAAGCTTTCTTT	CASSLERQNTEAFF
NA	TRBJ1-2	TRBV4-3	NA	TGCGCCAGCAGCCAAGACGGGGCAGGGAGGTCGACTTACACCTTC	CASSQDGAGRSTYTF
TRBD2	TRBJ2-3	TRBV4-3	NA	TGCGCCAGCAGCCAAGATGCAGCGGGAGGTCTCACAGATACGCAGTATTTT	CASSQDAAGGLTDTQYF
NA	TRBJ1-5	TRBV19	NA	TGTGCCAGTAGTACTGAGAATAGCAATCAGCCCCAGCATTTT	CASSTENSNQPQHF
NA	TRBJ1-4	TRBV7-2	NA	TGTGCCAGCAGCTTGGCCTTGAGGGCTAATGAAAAACTGTTTTTT	CASSLALRANEKLFF
NA	TRBJ1-5	TRBV6-1	NA	TGTGCCAGCGGGACGGGGGGGGGTTGGCAGCCCCAGCATTTT	CASGTGGGWQPQHF
TRBD2	TRBJ2-5	TRBV7-9	NA	TGTGCCAGCAGCTTACACGGGAGGGAGACCCAGTACTTC	CASSLHGRETQYF
TRBD2	TRBJ2-3	TRBV19	once	TGTGCCAGTTTAGGGTCAGCGGGAAGGCCAGATACGCAGTATTTT	CASLGSAGRPDTQYF
TRBD1	TRBJ2-2	TRBV4-2	NA	TGTGCCAGCAGCCCCCAGGGGGTGTCCGGGGAGCTGTTTTTT	CASSPQGVSGELFF
NA	TRBJ2-5	TRBV7-2	NA	TGTGCCAGCAGCTTGGGGGGCCAAGAGACCCAGTACTTC	CASSLGGQETQYF
TRBD2	TRBJ2-7	TRBV28	NA	TGTGCCAGCAGCGCCTACTCGGGACTAGCGGGAGGGTTCCACGAGCAGTACTTC	CASSAYSGLAGGFHEQYF
NA	TRBJ2-1	TRBV7-2	NA	TGTGCCAGCAGCTTAACAGGGATTGAGCAGTTCTTC	CASSLTGIEQFF
NA	TRBJ2-7	TRBV7-2	NA	TGTGCCAGCAGCTTACATGTCGAGCAGTACTTC	CASSLHVEQYF
NA	TRBJ2-7	TRBV7-2	NA	TGTGCCAGCAGCTTAAGCGGGTGGAGCTCCTACGAGCAGTACTTC	CASSLSGWSSYEQYF
NA	TRBJ1-1	TRBV19	NA	TGTGCCAGTAGGCAAGACAGCCCCCCGAACACTGAAGCTTTCTTT	CASRQDSPPNTEAFF
TRBD2	TRBJ2-4	TRBV2	NA	TGTGCCAGCAGTGAACAGAGACTAGCGGTAAACATTCAGTACTTC	CASSEQRLAVNIQYF
TRBD2	TRBJ2-1	TRBV18	NA	TGTGCCAGCTCACCACTGTCTTTGACTAGCGGGATCTCCTACAATGAGCAGTTCTTC	CASSPLSLTSGISYNEQFF
NA	TRBJ1-2	TRBV7-9	NA	TGTGCCAGCAGCTTTTTATCCGGTTTAGGGGATGGCTACACCTTC	CASSFLSGLGDGYTF
NA	TRBJ2-1	TRBV30	NA	TGTGCCTGGAGTGTCCTCTCGGTGGAATCAGGGCAGTTCTTC	CAWSVLSVESGQFF
NA	TRBJ2-5	TRBV18	once	TGTGCCAGCTCACCACGGGTGAGGGAGACCCAGTACTTC	CASSPRVRETQYF
NA	TRBJ2-5	TRBV18	NA	TGTGCCAGCTCAGCACTCGACCAAGAGACCCAGTACTTC	CASSALDQETQYF
NA	TRBJ2-4	TRBV5-6	NA	TGTGCCAGCAGCTCCTCAAACATTCAGTACTTC	CASSSSNIQYF
TRBD2	TRBJ2-4	TRBV28	NA	TGTGCCAGCAGGTCTCATCCTAGCGGAGGGAGCCGATTTACTCAGTACTTC	CASRSHPSGGSRFTQYF
NA	TRBJ2-5	TRBV2	NA	TGTGCCAGCACCCAAGTCGGACTCCGACAAGAGACCCAGTACTTC	CASTQVGLRQETQYF
NA	TRBJ2-7	TRBV28	once	TGTGCCAGCCGCCAAGCCGGGGTGGTGGCCTACGAGCAGTACTTC	CASRQAGVVAYEQYF
TRBD2	TRBJ2-3	TRBV6-1	few	TGTGCCAGCAGTGGGACTAGCGGGATTGCCCCCCGTAGCACAGATACGCAGTATTTT	CASSGTSGIAPRSTDTQYF
TRBD2	TRBJ2-1	TRBV11-1	NA	TGTGCCAGCAGCTCCTCTTTAGCGGGAGGTGGTGAGCAGTTCTTC	CASSSSLAGGGEQFF
NA	TRBJ1-2	TRBV18	NA	TGTGCCAGCTCACCGAACCACGGGGACTATGGCTACACCTTC	CASSPNHGDYGYTF
NA	TRBJ1-1	TRBV5-1	NA	TGCGCCAGCAGCTTGGCCGTGGGAGGAAAGTCTGAAGCTTTCTTT	CASSLAVGGKSEAFF
TRBD2	TRBJ2-5	TRBV5-6	few	TGTGCCAGCAGCCCTATCCCGGGACTAGCGGGAGGAGAGACCCAGTACTTC	CASSPIPGLAGGETQYF
TRBD1	TRBJ2-1	TRBV7-2	NA	TGTGCCAGCAGCCCCGGGACAGGGAACCACAATGAGCAGTTCTTC	CASSPGTGNHNEQFF
TRBD1	TRBJ1-2	TRBV5-4	NA	TGTGCCAGCAGCTTGGACAGGGGGACTAACTATGGCTACACCTTC	CASSLDRGTNYGYTF
TRBD1	TRBJ2-7	TRBV7-9	NA	TGTGCCAGCAGCTTCACAGGGGTCGAGCAGTACTTC	CASSFTGVEQYF
TRBD2	TRBJ2-3	TRBV15	NA	TGTGCCACCAGCTTCCAGACGGGCGGGAGGGCCAAGACAGATACGCAGTATTTT	CATSFQTGGRAKTDTQYF
TRBD1	TRBJ2-1	TRBV18	NA	TGTGCCAGCTCACCACCCGACAGGGACCGGAATATCTACAATGAGCAGTTCTTC	CASSPPDRDRNIYNEQFF
NA	TRBJ2-1	TRBV11-3	NA	TGTGCCAGCAGCTTAGAACAGGGTGCCTACAATGAGCAGTTCTTC	CASSLEQGAYNEQFF